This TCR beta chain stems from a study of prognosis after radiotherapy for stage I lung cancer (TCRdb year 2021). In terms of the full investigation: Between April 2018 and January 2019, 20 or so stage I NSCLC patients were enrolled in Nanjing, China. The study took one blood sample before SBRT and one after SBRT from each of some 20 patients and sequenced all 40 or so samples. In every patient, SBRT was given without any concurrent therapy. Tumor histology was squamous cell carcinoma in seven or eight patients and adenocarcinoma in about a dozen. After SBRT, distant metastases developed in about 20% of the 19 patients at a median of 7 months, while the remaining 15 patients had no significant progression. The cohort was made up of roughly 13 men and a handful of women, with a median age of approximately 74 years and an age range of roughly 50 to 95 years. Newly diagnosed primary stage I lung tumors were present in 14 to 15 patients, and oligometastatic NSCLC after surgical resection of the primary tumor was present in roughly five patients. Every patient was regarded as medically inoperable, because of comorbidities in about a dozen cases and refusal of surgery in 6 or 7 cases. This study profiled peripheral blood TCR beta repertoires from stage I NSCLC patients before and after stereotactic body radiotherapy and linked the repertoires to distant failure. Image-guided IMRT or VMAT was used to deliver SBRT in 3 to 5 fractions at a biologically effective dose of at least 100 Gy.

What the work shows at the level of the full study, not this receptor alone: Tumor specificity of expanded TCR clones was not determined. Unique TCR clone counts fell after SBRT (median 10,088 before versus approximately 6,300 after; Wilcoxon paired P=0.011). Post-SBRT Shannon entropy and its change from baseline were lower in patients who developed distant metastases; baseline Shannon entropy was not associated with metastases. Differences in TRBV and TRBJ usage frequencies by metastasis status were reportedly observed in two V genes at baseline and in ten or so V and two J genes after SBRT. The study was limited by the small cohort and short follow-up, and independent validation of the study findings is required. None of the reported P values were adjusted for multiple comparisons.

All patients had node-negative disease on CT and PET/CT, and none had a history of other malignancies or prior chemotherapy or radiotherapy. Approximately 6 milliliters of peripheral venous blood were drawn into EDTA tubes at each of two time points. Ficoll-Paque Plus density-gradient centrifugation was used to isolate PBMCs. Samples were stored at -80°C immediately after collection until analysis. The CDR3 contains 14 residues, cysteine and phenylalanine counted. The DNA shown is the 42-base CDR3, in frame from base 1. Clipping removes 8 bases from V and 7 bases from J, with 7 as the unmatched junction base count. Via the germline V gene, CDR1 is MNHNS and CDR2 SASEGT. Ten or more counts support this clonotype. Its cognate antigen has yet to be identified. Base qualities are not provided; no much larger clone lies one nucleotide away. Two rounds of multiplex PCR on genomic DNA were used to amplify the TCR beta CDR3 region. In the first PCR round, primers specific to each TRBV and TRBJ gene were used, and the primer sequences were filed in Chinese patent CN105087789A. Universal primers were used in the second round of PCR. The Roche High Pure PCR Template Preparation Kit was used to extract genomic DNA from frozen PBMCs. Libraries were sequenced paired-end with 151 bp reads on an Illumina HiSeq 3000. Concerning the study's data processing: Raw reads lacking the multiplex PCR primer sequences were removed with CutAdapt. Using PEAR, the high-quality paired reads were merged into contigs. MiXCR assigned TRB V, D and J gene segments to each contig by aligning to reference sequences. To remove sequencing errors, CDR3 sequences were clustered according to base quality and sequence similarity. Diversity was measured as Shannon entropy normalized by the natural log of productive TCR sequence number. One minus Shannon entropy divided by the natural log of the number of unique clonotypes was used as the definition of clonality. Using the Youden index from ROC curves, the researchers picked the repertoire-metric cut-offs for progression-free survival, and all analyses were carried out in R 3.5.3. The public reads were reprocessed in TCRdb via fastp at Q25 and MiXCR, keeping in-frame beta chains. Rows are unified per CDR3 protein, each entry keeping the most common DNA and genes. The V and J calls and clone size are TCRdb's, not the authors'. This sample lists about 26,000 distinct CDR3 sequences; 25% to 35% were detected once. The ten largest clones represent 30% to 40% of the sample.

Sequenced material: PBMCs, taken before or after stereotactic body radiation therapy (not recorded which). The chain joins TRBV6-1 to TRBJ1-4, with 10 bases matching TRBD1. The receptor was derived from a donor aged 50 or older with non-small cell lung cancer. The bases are TGTGCCAGCGCTGACAGGGGGCGCGGTGAAAAACTGTTTTTT. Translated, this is CASADRGRGEKLFF.